Listed below are T cell receptor beta chains from one sample, sequenced in a study of CD8 T cells in ankylosing spondylitis. TCRdb recomputed calls from the 5' RACE reads with MiXCR, one row per CDR3 protein. The profile covers about 800,000 distinct CDR3 sequences, with approximately 12% appearing a single time and about 0.5% taken by the ten largest. Sequences were obtained from blood, either unsorted or a sorted T cell fraction (not recorded which). The receptors here all came from a male donor with ankylosing spondylitis. Both conserved end residues are part of each CDR3. A D gene is named only where the DNA matches it firmly. Expanded clones get a size class; other rows say once, few or many, or leave the size out.

J gene | clone size | D gene | V gene | CDR3 DNA | CDR3 protein
TRBJ1-1 | NA | NA | TRBV20-1 | TGCAGTGCTTCTACTACGGCGGTGAACACTGAAGCTTTCTTT | CSASTTAVNTEAFF
TRBJ1-1 | NA | NA | TRBV20-1 | TGCAGTGCTCCCACATCGAGGGTGAACACTGAAGCTTTCTTT | CSAPTSRVNTEAFF
TRBJ2-3 | many | TRBD2 | TRBV4-2 | TGTGCCAGCAGCCAACCGAGGACTAGCGCGGATACGCAGTATTTT | CASSQPRTSADTQYF
TRBJ1-1 | few | NA | TRBV5-1 | TGCGCCAGCAGCTTGGGAACAGGGTGGGGCACTGAAGCTTTCTTT | CASSLGTGWGTEAFF
TRBJ2-7 | many | TRBD1 | TRBV20-1 | TGCAGTGCCAACAGGGGAATCGGCGAGCAGTACTTC | CSANRGIGEQYF
TRBJ2-5 | many | TRBD1 | TRBV7-2 | TGTGCCAGCAGCTTTCGGGGACAGGGGTTCGAGACCCAGTACTTC | CASSFRGQGFETQYF
TRBJ2-2 | few | TRBD2 | TRBV4-3 | TGCGCCAGCAGCCAACTACTAGCGGGAGGGGCCGGGGAGCTGTTTTTT | CASSQLLAGGAGELFF
TRBJ2-1 | many | NA | TRBV20-1 | TGCAGTGCTAGTAAACCTGAGTCCTACAATGAGCAGTTCTTC | CSASKPESYNEQFF
TRBJ1-2 | few | TRBD1 | TRBV6-1 | TGTGCCAGCAGGCGGACAGGGGAGGGCCAGTATGGCTACACCTTC | CASRRTGEGQYGYTF
TRBJ2-2 | few | NA | TRBV20-1 | TGCAGTGCTCTGATAGCTACCACCGGGGAGCTGTTTTTT | CSALIATTGELFF
TRBJ2-1 | many | NA | TRBV20-1 | TGCAGTGCTAGCCGCGGGGCGTACAATGAGCAGTTCTTC | CSASRGAYNEQFF
TRBJ1-2 | many | NA | TRBV5-1 | TGCGCCAGCAGCAGGACTGCGGATGGCTACACCTTC | CASSRTADGYTF
TRBJ1-2 | NA | NA | TRBV9 | TGTGCCAGCAGCGAGCGGAATGGGGTGCGGTATGGCTACACCTTC | CASSERNGVRYGYTF
TRBJ2-4 | few | NA | TRBV2 | TGTGCCAGCAGGCAACAGGGGAGGAAAAACATTCAGTACTTC | CASRQQGRKNIQYF
TRBJ2-7 | few | TRBD1 | TRBV19 | TGTGCCAGTAGCCAAGCCCCCATCAGGGGGCCCCTCTACGAGCAGTACTTC | CASSQAPIRGPLYEQYF
TRBJ2-2 | many | NA | TRBV7-2 | TGTGCCAGCAGCTTTCAGTATCACACCGGGGAGCTGTTTTTT | CASSFQYHTGELFF
TRBJ2-3 | few | NA | TRBV4-3 | TGCGCCAGCAGCCACACCGACGGGCTCTCGTTGAATTTT | CASSHTDGLSLNF
TRBJ2-4 | NA | NA | TRBV5-6 | TGTGCCAGCACCGAGGGGGAACAAGGGAGGGACATTCAGTACTTC | CASTEGEQGRDIQYF
TRBJ2-2 | NA | TRBD2 | TRBV12-3/TRBV12-4 | TGTGCCAGCGCGGGGGCGAACACCGGGGAGCTGTTTTTT | CASAGANTGELFF
TRBJ2-2 | NA | NA | TRBV5-1 | TGCGCCAGCAGCCAGAGAACACAGGGCGTCACCGGGGAGCTGTTTTTT | CASSQRTQGVTGELFF
TRBJ2-5 | few | TRBD2 | TRBV11-2 | TGTGCCAGCAGCGCAGGAAGCGGGAGGCCCCAGGGAGAGACCCAGTACTTC | CASSAGSGRPQGETQYF